Each of the 17 T cell receptor beta chains below was sequenced from the same sample in a study of T cell repertoires in cytomegalovirus infection. MiXCR, applied by TCRdb to the reads, yields one record per CDR3 protein. The sample lists roughly 640,000 distinct CDR3 sequences; about 24% were seen once. The source material was CD8+ T cells from PBMCs. The receptors here all came from a human donor in good health (CMV status not recorded). Some clones in this sample may be carry-over from other donors' samples.

The sample holds many counts of this clonotype. The J gene is TRBJ2-3, the V gene TRBV7-9, with a weak D call TRBD2 (6 bases). V dropped 11 bases and J dropped 2 bases, with 14 bases sitting between them. Germline V lookup: CDR1 SEHNR, CDR2 FQNEAQ (reference sequence). The CDR3 extends over 13 amino acids. This CDR3 is CAGGDGSTDTQYF. Written as DNA, the CDR3 is TGTGCCGGCGGGGACGGGTCCACAGATACGCAGTATTTT.

This clonotype was counted a few times. J is TRBJ1-5 and V is TRBV7-2; no clear D. V lost 5 bases to trimming and J lost 5 bases, with 19 bases between them. In germline, CDR1 is SGHTA, CDR2 FQGNSA. The CDR3 covers 16 residues. For the CDR3, the DNA is TGTGCCAGCAGCCCCGGCGGGAGGGCCCCCCATCAGCCCCAGCATTTT. The encoded protein is CASSPGGRAPHQPQHF.

This clonotype has more than one count but fewer than ten. CDR3 DNA: TGTGCCAGCAGCCAGGACCTCACCGGGGAGCTGTTTTTT. It translates to CASSQDLTGELFF. This chain connects TRBV7-6 to TRBJ2-2; D is uncertain. Germline V gene data show CDR1 as SGHVS and CDR2 as FNYEAQ. V was shortened by 5 bases and J by 4 bases, with 8 bases between the two germline ends. This CDR3 region has 13 residues.

Remarks on this clonotype: A far larger clone differs by one base, so this is likely a read error. This sequence joins TRBV12-3 or TRBV12-4 and TRBJ2-7; the match to TRBD1 covers 7 bases. The CDR3 is 14 residues long. Here the CDR3 reads CASSPRDSSYELYF. The CDR3 bases are TGTGCCAGCAGCCCCCGGGACAGCTCCTACGAGCTGTACTTC.

This clonotype was detected only a few times. This chain connects TRBV11-2 to TRBJ1-4; D not resolved. V was clipped by 4 bases and J by 8 bases, with 8 bases between them. CDR1 is SGHAT, CDR2 FQNNGV, per germline. CDR3 length equals 12 residues. The CDR3: CASSYTLEKLFF. CDR3 nucleotide sequence: TGTGCCAGCAGCTATACACTAGAAAAACTGTTTTTT.

This clonotype showed up many times. The V gene is TRBV6-5, the J gene TRBJ2-1, with D possibly matching TRBD1 (5 bases). Trimming pared 0 bases from V and 3 bases from J, leaving 6 bases between. The CDR3 is 14 residues long. The V gene's germline CDR1 is MNHEY and CDR2 SVGAGI. The CDR3 loop reads CASSYSDSYNEQFF. The CDR3 DNA follows: TGTGCCAGCAGTTACTCAGACAGCTACAATGAGCAGTTCTTC.

This clonotype was counted a few times. The rearrangement uses TRBV7-9 and TRBJ2-2; D ambiguous. The CDR3 has 15 amino acids. The germline gives CDR1 SEHNR, CDR2 FQNEAQ (reference sequence). Trimming removed 4 bases from V and 8 bases from J, with 17 bases in between. DNA of the CDR3: TGTGCCAGCAGCTCCACGGATAAGTTGAAGGGGGAGCTGTTTTTT. This translates into CASSSTDKLKGELFF.

The chain has TRBV4-1 and TRBJ1-1; no firm D call. Germline V CDR1 and CDR2: MGHRA, YSYEKL. There are 16 residues in the CDR3. The V gene lost 1 base and the J gene lost 8 bases, with 20 bases spanning the gap. The CDR3 DNA reads as TGCGCCAGCAGCCAAGTGGGAGGGCAATTATTAGGCGAAGCTTTCTTT. It is translated as CASSQVGGQLLGEAFF.

As to this clonotype: With a much larger clone just one base away, this may be a read error. The rearrangement joins TRBV4-3 to TRBJ2-1; TRBD2 might be the D (5 bases). The CDR3 runs 16 residues. CDR1 is LGHNA, CDR2 YSLEER, per germline. In DNA, the CDR3 is TGCGTCAGCAGCCAAGATGCCGGGATCACTTACAATGAGCAGTTCTTC. It encodes CVSSQDAGITYNEQFF.

There are a few counts of this clonotype. The gene calls are TRBV10-3 and TRBJ2-5, with D tentatively TRBD2 (6 bases). Germline assignment: CDR1 ENHRY and CDR2 SYGVKD. Trimming cost V 6 bases and J 3 bases, with 8 bases left between them. The CDR3 runs to 12 residues. The CDR3 sequence is CAISGGEETQYF. CDR3 nucleotide sequence: TGTGCCATCAGCGGGGGAGAAGAGACCCAGTACTTC.

This clonotype was seen only a few times. The V and J genes are TRBV24-1 and TRBJ2-2; D ambiguous. V was trimmed by 6 bases and J by 5 bases, leaving 6 bases between them. This CDR3 contains 12 residues. The germline gives CDR1 KGHDR, CDR2 SFDVKD. The DNA for the CDR3 is TGTGCCACCAGTTATGGGACCGGGGAGCTGTTTTTT. Protein: CATSYGTGELFF.

This clonotype was detected only a few times. The chain carries TRBV6-8 and TRBJ1-3; 10 bases agree with TRBD1. CDR3 length equals 18 residues. V dropped 3 bases and J dropped 0; count of bases not matched to a gene: 8. Per germline, CDR1 MNHGY and CDR2 SAAAGT. The CDR3 sequence is CASSYLGTGVFSGNTIYF. The DNA of the CDR3 is TGTGCCAGCAGTTATCTTGGGACAGGGGTCTTCTCTGGAAACACCATATATTTT.

In its sample, this clonotype was seen many times. The V gene is TRBV12-5, the J gene TRBJ2-2; D remains unclear. CDR3 length equals 13 residues. Trimming shortened V by 2 bases and J by 7 bases, and 8 bases separated the two germline ends. CDR1 is LGHNT and CDR2 is FRNRAP in the germline V gene. CDR3: CASGLYVGGELFF. The CDR3 bases are TGTGCTAGTGGTTTGTATGTCGGCGGGGAGCTGTTTTTT.

This clonotype was seen a few times. V and J are TRBV9 and TRBJ2-7; TRBD1 matches 9 bases. The length of the CDR3 is 14 residues. Germline values: CDR1 SGDLS, CDR2 YYNGEE. With 3 bases clipped from V and 6 bases from J, the junction kept 7 bases outside the gene matches. CDR3 amino acids: CASSAGDRASEQYV. For the CDR3, the DNA is TGTGCCAGCAGCGCCGGGGACAGGGCCTCCGAGCAGTACGTC.

This clonotype was observed a handful of times. The CDR3 DNA reads TGTGCCACCAGCCCCGGAATAGGTGAGAACACTGAAGCTTTCTTT. It is translated as CATSPGIGENTEAFF. J is TRBJ1-1 and V is TRBV15; D is unresolved. CDR3 length equals 15 residues. Trimming shortened V by 5 bases and J by 1 base, and 14 bases separated the two germline ends. Germline V gene lookup returns CDR1 LNHNV and CDR2 YYDKDF (reference sequence).

The V gene is TRBV12-3 or TRBV12-4, the J gene TRBJ1-2, with 7 bases fitting TRBD1. CDR3 length: 14 amino acids. After removal of 7 bases from V and 4 bases from J, the junction contained 9 bases not matched to a gene. The CDR3 region has the DNA TGTGCCAGCATCGCGGAGGGGGCAGGCTATGGCTACACCTTC. It yields the protein CASIAEGAGYGYTF.

CDR3: CASSLIFGTGGQNTEAFF. The CDR3 DNA sequence: TGTGCCAGCAGTTTAATTTTCGGGACAGGGGGCCAGAACACTGAAGCTTTCTTT. The chain combines TRBV28 with TRBJ1-1, with 12 positions matching TRBD1. V lost 2 bases and J lost 1; bases outside the gene matches: 8. The CDR3 has 18 residues. Germline CDR1 and CDR2: MDHEN and SYDVKM.